One sample yielded the 6 T cell receptor beta chains listed below, sequenced in a study of PD-1 blockade in classical Hodgkin lymphoma. Brentuximab vedotin exposure varied, and every patient relapsed after autologous stem cell transplantation. The method was immunoSEQ multiplex PCR; TCRdb's version includes in-frame clones alone and lacks a portion of them. In the table there are over 4,000 clones, 63% of which are singletons. Sequenced material: peripheral blood mononuclear cells (PBMCs), taken at baseline. All receptors derive from a human donor with classical Hodgkin lymphoma.

The chain employs TRBV5-6 and TRBJ2-3; D is possibly TRBD2 (5 bases). Germline V gene sequence: CDR1 SGHDT, CDR2 YYEEEE. Trimming removed 1 base from V and 0 bases from J, with 15 bases in between. The CDR3 is 17 amino acids. CDR3 bases: TGTGCCAGCAGCTTGATCCAAACGGGATCTAGCACAGATACGCAGTATTTT. It is translated as CASSLIQTGSSTDTQYF.

This clone turned up a few times. This chain joins TRBV19 and TRBJ2-1; D gene unclear. Trimming took 11 bases from V and 4 from J, leaving 9 bases between them. The CDR3 length is 11 residues. The V gene's germline CDR1 is LNHDA and CDR2 SQIVND (reference sequence). CDR3 residues: CASEDYNEQFF. CDR3 coding DNA: TGTGCCTCCGAGGATTACAATGAGCAGTTCTTC.

J is TRBJ2-7 and V is TRBV5-5; tentatively, D is TRBD1 (6 bases). CDR3 length: 15 amino acids. V lost 0 bases and J 4 bases, leaving 14 bases between the germline ends. CDR1 is SGHKS, CDR2 YYEKEE, per germline (reference sequence). CDR3 protein: CASSLGQGMGYEQYF. The CDR3 nucleotides are TGTGCCAGCAGCTTGGGTCAGGGGATGGGATACGAGCAGTACTTC.

The rearrangement links TRBV5-4 to TRBJ1-1; D might be TRBD1 (5 bases). There are 14 residues in the CDR3. Between the trimmed V and J ends, which lost 3 bases and 4 bases, there was a span of 13 bases. CDR1 is SGHNT, CDR2 YYREEE, per germline (reference sequence). The CDR3 is CASSYLERGTEAFF. CDR3 nucleotide sequence: TGTGCCAGCAGCTACCTCGAAAGGGGCACTGAAGCTTTCTTT.

J is TRBJ1-2 and V is TRBV7-8; D might be TRBD1 (6 bases). This CDR3 is 13 amino acids long. The ends were cut back, 4 bases at V and 6 bases at J, with 12 bases in the middle. The germline CDR1 and CDR2 sequences are SGHVS and FQNEAQ. The CDR3 nucleotides are TGTGCCAGCAGCTATTTACAGGGTGATGGCTACACCTTC. Translating gives CASSYLQGDGYTF.

The chain has TRBV7-2 and TRBJ2-3; D possibly corresponds to TRBD2 (5 bases). Germline-derived CDR1 and CDR2 are SGHTA and FQGNSA. Trimming stripped 1 base from V and 0 bases from J, with 17 bases between. This CDR3 is built from 18 residues. The CDR3 spells CASSLGLGGGYSTDTQYF. CDR3 coding DNA: TGTGCCAGCAGCTTAGGACTCGGCGGAGGTTATAGCACAGATACGCAGTATTTT.